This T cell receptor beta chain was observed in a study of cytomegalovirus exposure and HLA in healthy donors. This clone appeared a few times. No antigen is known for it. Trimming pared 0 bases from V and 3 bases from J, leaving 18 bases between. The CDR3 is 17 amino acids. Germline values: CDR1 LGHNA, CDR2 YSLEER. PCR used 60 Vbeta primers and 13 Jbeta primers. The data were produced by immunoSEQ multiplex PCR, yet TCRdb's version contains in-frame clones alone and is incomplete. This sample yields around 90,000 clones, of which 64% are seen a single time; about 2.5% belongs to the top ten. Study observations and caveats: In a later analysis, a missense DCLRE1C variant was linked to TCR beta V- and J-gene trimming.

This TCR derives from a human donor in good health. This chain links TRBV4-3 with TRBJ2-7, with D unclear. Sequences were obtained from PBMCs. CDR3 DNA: TGCGCCAGCAGCCAAGAGGGTGAAGGCGGATTTGGCTACGAGCAGTACTTC. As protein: CASSQEGEGGFGYEQYF.